This TCR beta chain was identified during a study of blood T cell repertoires in COVID-19. Whole-study context: Samples came from the United States, Italy and Spain, spanning acute and convalescent COVID-19.

Per germline, CDR1 MNHEY and CDR2 SVGAGI. The V end lost 0 bases, the J end lost 0 bases, and 12 bases lay between the germline ends. The CDR3 loop spans 16 amino acids. TCRdb keeps only in-frame clones here, not all; method: immunoSEQ multiplex PCR. The table includes 320,000 or so clones, about 88% detected once. Sequenced: PBMCs or T cells enriched from blood (not recorded which). This clonotype originated in a woman aged 25-40 years who had recovered from COVID-19. The rearrangement links TRBV6-5 to TRBJ2-7, with a possible D match to TRBD2 (5 bases). CDR3 amino acids: CASSYSGLTSSYEQYF. The CDR3 DNA reads TGTGCCAGCAGTTACTCTGGACTGACGAGCTCCTACGAGCAGTACTTC.